The 30 T cell receptor beta chains given below trace back to one sample, sequenced in a study of Graves' ophthalmopathy and Graves' hyperthyroidism. RNA transcripts provided the template for amplifying TCR beta CDR3 regions. The library came from an HTBI-primed first-round RT-PCR and a second-round multiplex PCR. Each CDR3 protein gets one entry after TCRdb re-called the multiplex PCR reads with MiXCR. The table records around 1.1 million distinct CDR3 sequences, 35% to 45% of them present only once. Input material: peripheral blood or thyroid tissue (not recorded which). The source is an adult man with Graves' hyperthyroidism.

In the case of this clonotype: Possible read error: a much larger clone is one base away. The rearrangement links TRBV10-3 to TRBJ2-7; TRBD1 aligns across 7 bases. Germline assignment: CDR1 ENHRY and CDR2 SYGVKD. CDR3 length equals 14 residues. The CDR3: CAISGRDRSYEQHF. The CDR3 DNA reads as TGTGCCATCAGTGGCCGGGACAGAAGCTACGAGCAGCACTTC.

This clonotype came up many times. The J gene is TRBJ1-1, the V gene TRBV2; 9 bases match TRBD1. CDR3 length: 15 residues. With 6 bases clipped from V and 3 bases from J, the junction kept 8 bases outside the gene matches. Germline V gene sequence: CDR1 SNHLY, CDR2 FYNNEI. The CDR3 nucleotides are TGTGCCAGCAGCCAGACCCGACAGGGGGACACTGAAGCTTTCTTT. It specifies CASSQTRQGDTEAFF.

About this clonotype itself: At one boundary the junction diverges from the germline segment, which might be a read error. The V call is TRBV2, the J call TRBJ1-1; 9 positions match TRBD1. In germline, CDR1 is SNHLY, CDR2 FYNNEI. The CDR3 runs to 15 residues. In DNA form, the CDR3 reads TGTGCCAGCAACCTGGGACAGGGAGGGAACACTGAAGCCTTCTTT. Translated: CASNLGQGGNTEAFF.

This clonotype was counted at least ten times. The rearrangement uses TRBV20-1 and TRBJ2-7; D call uncertain. Germline V gives CDR1 DFQATT, CDR2 SNEGSKA (reference sequence). Trimming shortened V by 3 bases and J by 2 bases, and 11 bases separated the two germline ends. This CDR3 is built from 13 residues. The CDR3 loop is CSASDQPAYEQYF. In nucleotides, the CDR3 is TGCAGTGCTAGCGACCAACCGGCCTACGAGCAGTACTTC.

J is TRBJ2-2 and V is TRBV15, with D possibly TRBD2 on 5 matching bases. The CDR3 covers 17 residues. CDR1 LNHNV and CDR2 YYDKDF come from the germline V gene (reference sequence). Trimming pared 0 bases from V and 2 bases from J, leaving 13 bases between. DNA of the CDR3: TGTGCCACCAGCAGAGATCGGGGTAGCTCAAACACCGGGGAGCTGTTTTTT. As protein: CATSRDRGSSNTGELFF.

There are many counts of this clonotype. This chain links TRBV29-1 with TRBJ1-2, with 9 bases that match TRBD1. J lost 5 bases, V lost 6 bases, and 13 bases had no gene match. The CDR3 length is 15 residues. Per the germline V gene, CDR1 is SQVTM and CDR2 is ANQGSEA. CDR3 amino acids: CSVNLDGQGYYGYTF. Written as DNA, the CDR3 is TGCAGCGTGAATTTAGACGGACAGGGGTATTATGGCTACACCTTC.

Comment on this clonotype: One end of the junction varies from germline; a read error may be responsible. The chain couples TRBV6-5 to TRBJ1-2; D unresolved. Germline values: CDR1 MNHEY, CDR2 SVGAGI. The CDR3 is made up of 10 amino acids. CDR3 region: CASSLDGHTF. The CDR3 coding sequence is TGTGCCAGCAGTTTAGATGGCCACACCTTC.

This clonotype was observed at least ten times. The V call is TRBV7-8, the J call TRBJ2-7, with 10 bases identical to TRBD1. V gave up 5 bases and J gave up 3 bases; unmatched junction bases: 10. Germline CDR1 is SGHVS and CDR2 is FQNEAQ. The CDR3 is 16 residues long. The CDR3: CASSIPRGTGDYEQYF. The CDR3 DNA follows: TGTGCCAGCAGCATTCCCCGTGGGACAGGGGACTACGAGCAGTACTTC.

V usage is TRBV5-1 and J usage is TRBJ2-2; 9 bases map to TRBD1. Germline CDR1 and CDR2: SGHRS and YFSETQ. There are 17 residues in the CDR3. Losses at the gene ends were 6 bases for V and 4 bases for J; bases not matched to a gene: 13. CDR3 sequence (DNA): TGCGCCAGCACTCTTTCCGGCCAGGGACAGGGCACCGGGGAGCTGTTTTTT. This gives the protein CASTLSGQGQGTGELFF.

The genes are TRBV12-3 or TRBV12-4 and TRBJ1-5; perhaps TRBD1 as D (6 bases). The CDR3 has 13 amino acids. V was clipped by 5 bases and J by 6 bases, with 11 bases between them. The CDR3 loop is CASSKTGIQPQHF. Here the CDR3 DNA reads TGTGCCAGCAGTAAAACAGGGATTCAGCCCCAGCATTTT.

The V call is TRBV10-3, the J call TRBJ1-3, with 10 bases lining up with TRBD1. The CDR3 has 18 amino acids. Germline lookup yields CDR1 ENHRY and CDR2 SYGVKD. V shed 10 bases, J shed 0 bases, and the junction held 15 bases outside the gene matches. CDR3 nucleotides: TGTGCCACTAACCCCGGGACAGGGGAGTGGATCTCTGGAAACACCATATATTTT. Translated: CATNPGTGEWISGNTIYF.

In this sample, this clonotype turned up many times. The gene calls are TRBV19 and TRBJ1-1; D not certain. Germline V CDR1 and CDR2: LNHDA, SQIVND (reference sequence). CDR3 length: 11 amino acids. The V gene lost 8 bases and the J gene lost 4 bases, with 8 bases spanning the gap. CDR3 in amino acids: CASSVTTEAFF. The DNA for the CDR3 is TGTGCCAGTTCGGTGACCACTGAAGCTTTCTTT.

Concerning this clonotype: A much larger clone is a single base away; this may be a read error. The genes are TRBV19 and TRBJ1-2; D ambiguous. Germline V gives CDR1 LNHDA, CDR2 SQIVND (reference sequence). The CDR3 runs 13 residues. Trimming pared 6 bases from V and 7 bases from J, leaving 15 bases between. The CDR3 loop is CASRTIGSCGYTF. The CDR3 region has the DNA TGTGCCAGTAGAACTATAGGGAGCTGTGGCTACACCTTC.

The V gene is TRBV12-3 or TRBV12-4, the J gene TRBJ1-2, with D hard to call. CDR3 length equals 15 residues. V gave up 4 bases and J gave up 8 bases, with 20 bases separating them. The CDR3 loop reads CASSYARSGAGGYTF. The CDR3 DNA follows: TGTGCCAGCAGTTACGCGAGATCGGGCGCGGGCGGCTACACCTTC.

There are a few counts of this clonotype. The chain joins TRBV29-1 to TRBJ1-1, with D perhaps TRBD1 (6 bases). The CDR3 loop spans 13 amino acids. Germline CDR1 SQVTM, CDR2 ANQGSEA. The V end lost 4 bases, the J end lost 11 bases, and 20 bases lay between the germline ends. CDR3 sequence: CSVGAEGDGRAFF. The DNA for the CDR3 is TGCAGCGTTGGGGCAGAGGGGGATGGCCGCGCTTTCTTT.

This clonotype appeared many times. The V gene is TRBV15, the J gene TRBJ1-6; tentative D call: TRBD1 (5 bases). The CDR3 loop spans 15 amino acids. The V gene lost 2 bases and the J gene lost 7 bases, with 12 bases spanning the gap. Germline assignment: CDR1 LNHNV and CDR2 YYDKDF (reference sequence). The CDR3 bases are TGTGCCACCAGCAGACGCCAGGGAAACAATTCACCCCTCCACTTT. It yields the protein CATSRRQGNNSPLHF.

At least ten counts were recorded for this clonotype. This chain connects TRBV19 to TRBJ2-7, with 7 bases that match TRBD2. Losses at the gene ends were 3 bases for V and 6 bases for J; bases not matched to a gene: 11. The CDR3 has 15 residues. The germline V gene encodes CDR1 LNHDA and CDR2 SQIVND (reference sequence). The CDR3 loop reads CASSMSRTSHGEQYF. Here the CDR3 DNA reads TGTGCCAGTAGTATGAGTAGGACTAGTCATGGCGAGCAGTACTTC.

Comment on this clonotype: The conserved closing phenylalanine or tryptophan is absent in this CDR3, likely reflecting a read error. The DNA is omitted, as the CDR3 cannot be located on it reliably, and the CDR3 follows TCRdb's listing. The V gene is TRBV12-3 or TRBV12-4, the J gene TRBJ1-1; TRBD1, as called in the table, went unchecked against the DNA. Including both end residues, the CDR3 is 9 amino acids long. CDR3 sequence reads: CASSLGAVG.

The chain employs TRBV11-2 and TRBJ2-7; 8 nucleotides align to TRBD2. Trimming removed 6 bases from V and 6 bases from J; junction bases left unmatched: 10. Germline V gene sequence: CDR1 SGHAT, CDR2 FQNNGV. This CDR3 is built from 14 residues. CDR3 region: CASSPGGGPSEQYF. CDR3 DNA sequence: TGTGCCAGCAGTCCGGGGGGGGGCCCTTCCGAGCAGTACTTC.

The chain has TRBV29-1 and TRBJ2-6, with D possibly matching TRBD1 (7 bases). The CDR3 runs 17 residues. V was pared by 4 bases and J by 1 base, with 17 bases between. Germline CDR1 reads SQVTM; CDR2 reads ANQGSEA. CDR3 nucleotide sequence: TGCAGCGTTGTCAAGGTCAGGGGGGTATCTGGGGCCAACGTCCTGACTTTC. Translation: CSVVKVRGVSGANVLTF. The variable domain in full, completed from reference TRBV29-1 and TRBJ2-6, reads SAVISQKPSRDICQRGTSLTIQCQVDSQVTMMFWYRQQPGQSLTLIATANQGSEATYESGFVIDKFPISRPNLTFSTLTVSNMSPEDSSIYLCSVVKVRGVSGANVLTFGAGSRLTVL.

The rearrangement joins TRBV5-1 to TRBJ1-4; possibly TRBD1 for D (5 bases). The ends were cut back, 0 bases at V and 0 bases at J, with 18 bases in the middle. This CDR3 is 19 amino acids long. In germline, CDR1 is SGHRS, CDR2 YFSETQ. CDR3 in amino acids: CASSLVIRTTPSTNEKLFF. DNA of the CDR3: TGCGCCAGCAGCTTGGTCATCCGGACAACCCCTTCAACTAATGAAAAACTGTTTTTT.

The V gene is TRBV2, the J gene TRBJ1-4; 10 bases are a match to TRBD1. The CDR3 length is 14 residues. J lost 8 bases, V lost 6 bases, and 6 bases had no gene match. CDR1 and CDR2 from the germline V gene are SNHLY and FYNNEI. Here the CDR3 reads CASRAGTGAEKLFF. CDR3 DNA sequence: TGTGCCAGCAGAGCCGGGACAGGGGCCGAAAAACTGTTTTTT.

The V call is TRBV9, the J call TRBJ2-2, with D hard to call. V dropped 3 bases and J dropped 6 bases, with 12 bases sitting between them. Germline-derived CDR1 and CDR2 are SGDLS and YYNGEE. The CDR3 is 14 residues long. CDR3 loop: CASSAFGVSGELFF. CDR3 DNA sequence: TGTGCCAGCAGCGCATTTGGGGTTTCCGGGGAGCTGTTTTTT.

This chain uses TRBV11-2 with TRBJ2-7; maybe TRBD2 (5 bases). Germline CDR1 and CDR2: SGHAT and FQNNGV. Trimming shortened V by 5 bases and J by 4 bases, and 15 bases separated the two germline ends. This CDR3 is 14 amino acids long. CDR3 loop: CASSPPSGLYEQYF. As DNA, the CDR3 is TGTGCCAGCAGCCCTCCCTCGGGGTTGTACGAGCAGTACTTC. Variable domain in full (rest from reference TRBV11-2 and TRBJ2-7): EAGVAQSPRYKIIEKRQSVAFWCNPISGHATLYWYQQILGQGPKLLIQFQNNGVVDDSQLPKDRFSAERLKGVDSTLKIQPAKLEDSAVYLCASSPPSGLYEQYFGPGTRLTVT.

The sample holds many counts of this clonotype. The chain employs TRBV20-1 and TRBJ2-2; no definite D call. This CDR3 is 14 amino acids long. Trimming took off 3 bases at V and 0 bases at J, with 8 bases between the two ends. CDR1 DFQATT and CDR2 SNEGSKA come from the germline V gene (reference sequence). The CDR3 coding sequence is TGCAGTGCTAGTTGGGTATCGAACACCGGGGAGCTGTTTTTT. This codes for CSASWVSNTGELFF.

V usage is TRBV19 and J usage is TRBJ2-5; tentative D call: TRBD2 (7 bases). This CDR3 has 14 residues. Trimming stripped 9 bases from V and 4 bases from J, with 18 bases between. Germline V CDR1 and CDR2: LNHDA, SQIVND (reference sequence). CDR3 residues: CASGMGGAGETQYF. The CDR3 nucleotides read TGTGCCAGCGGGATGGGGGGGGCTGGAGAGACCCAGTACTTC.

J is TRBJ2-7 and V is TRBV6-5; D is possibly TRBD1 (5 bases). Germline CDR1 reads MNHEY; CDR2 reads SVGAGI. V was cut by 7 bases and J by 7 bases, with 11 bases left in between. The CDR3 runs to 11 residues. For the CDR3, the DNA is TGTGCCAGCATCAACAGGTCTGAGCAGTACTTC. Translating it yields CASINRSEQYF.

This clonotype was seen many times. The J gene is TRBJ1-5, the V gene TRBV12-3 or TRBV12-4; TRBD1 aligns across 7 bases. With 6 bases clipped from V and 2 bases from J, the junction kept 7 bases outside the gene matches. The CDR3 consists of 15 residues. In nucleotides, the CDR3 is TGTGCCAGCAGCGTACCGGGACAGCGCAATCAGCCCCAGCATTTT. It codes for CASSVPGQRNQPQHF.

This clonotype was seen at least ten times. The rearrangement links TRBV11-2 to TRBJ1-1; possible D gene TRBD1, 6 bases. Germline-derived CDR1 and CDR2 are SGHAT and FQNNGV. V lost 4 bases and J lost 3, with 12 bases in between. CDR3 length: 14 amino acids. CDR3 sequence reads: CASSSPGQYTEAFF. The DNA of the CDR3 is TGTGCCAGCAGCTCTCCCGGACAGTACACTGAAGCTTTCTTT. The complete variable domain, with remaining parts taken from reference TRBV11-2 and TRBJ1-1, reads EAGVAQSPRYKIIEKRQSVAFWCNPISGHATLYWYQQILGQGPKLLIQFQNNGVVDDSQLPKDRFSAERLKGVDSTLKIQPAKLEDSAVYLCASSSPGQYTEAFFGQGTRLTVV.

This clonotype was counted at least ten times. V and J are TRBV20-1 and TRBJ1-2; D is unclear. V was pared by 2 bases and J by 5 bases, with 15 bases between. Germline loops: CDR1 DFQATT, CDR2 SNEGSKA (reference sequence). The CDR3 length is 14 residues. The CDR3 DNA reads TGCAGTGCTAGACCTGGCGGGGTGACGTATGGCTACACCTTC. Translation: CSARPGGVTYGYTF.